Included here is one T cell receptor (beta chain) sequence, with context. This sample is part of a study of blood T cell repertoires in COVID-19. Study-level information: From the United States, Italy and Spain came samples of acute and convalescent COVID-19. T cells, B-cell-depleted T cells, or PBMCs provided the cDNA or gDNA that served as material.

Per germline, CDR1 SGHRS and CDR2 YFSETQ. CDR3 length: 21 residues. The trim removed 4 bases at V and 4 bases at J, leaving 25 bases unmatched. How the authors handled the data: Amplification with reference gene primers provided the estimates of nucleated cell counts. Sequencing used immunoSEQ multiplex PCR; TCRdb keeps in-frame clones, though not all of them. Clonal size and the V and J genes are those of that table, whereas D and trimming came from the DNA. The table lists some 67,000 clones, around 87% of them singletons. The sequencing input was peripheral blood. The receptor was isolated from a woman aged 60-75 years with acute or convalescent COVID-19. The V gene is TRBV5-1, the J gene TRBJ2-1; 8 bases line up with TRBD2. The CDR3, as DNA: TGCGCCAGCAGCCAGCCTGGGGTAGCGGGGTCCCGTCCCCCCTTTTACAATGAGCAGTTCTTC. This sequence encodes CASSQPGVAGSRPPFYNEQFF.